The 23 T cell receptor beta chains reported below all come from one sample, sequenced in a study of blood T cell repertoires in COVID-19. Repertoires were generated with immunoSEQ multiplex PCR, while TCRdb's copy carries only in-frame clones and drops some. The profile shows more than 200,000 clones, around 89% of them singletons. The sequenced material came from PBMCs or T cells enriched from blood (not recorded which). These receptor sequences come from a woman under 40 who had recovered from COVID-19.

The J gene is TRBJ1-1, the V gene TRBV28; D gene unclear. Trimming cost V 2 bases and J 0 bases, with 10 bases left between them. The CDR3 contains 15 residues. CDR1 and CDR2 (germline): MDHEN, SYDVKM. CDR3 sequence reads: CASSLSLALNTEAFF. In DNA, the CDR3 is TGTGCCAGCAGTTTAAGTCTGGCCTTGAACACTGAAGCTTTCTTT.

This chain connects TRBV5-1 to TRBJ2-2; the D is unclear. Germline values: CDR1 SGHRS, CDR2 YFSETQ. The CDR3 runs 15 residues. Trimming took off 7 bases at V and 1 base at J, with 14 bases between the two ends. The chain's CDR3 is CASGPRSLNTGELFF. CDR3 sequence (DNA): TGCGCCAGCGGCCCGCGGAGCTTGAACACCGGGGAGCTGTTTTTT.

The chain has TRBV4-1 and TRBJ2-1, with 10 bases identical to TRBD2. V dropped 0 bases and J dropped 4; count of bases not matched to a gene: 6. Germline V gene sequence: CDR1 MGHRA, CDR2 YSYEKL. CDR3 length: 17 amino acids. The CDR3 DNA follows: TGCGCCAGCAGCCAAGAGGGCAGCGGGAGGGTTTACAATGAGCAGTTCTTC. It is translated as CASSQEGSGRVYNEQFF.

This sequence joins TRBV5-1 and TRBJ1-2, with a possible D match to TRBD1 (5 bases). Germline CDR1 and CDR2: SGHRS and YFSETQ. There are 17 residues in the CDR3. Trimming left V 7 bases short and J 4 bases short, with 26 bases between. The CDR3 loop reads CASRETGSGHPIYGYTF. The DNA for the CDR3 is TGCGCCAGCCGCGAGACCGGGAGCGGACACCCGATCTATGGCTACACCTTC.

The V and J genes are TRBV5-4 and TRBJ1-2; possible D gene TRBD1, 6 bases. Trimming shortened V by 2 bases and J by 8 bases, and 13 bases separated the two germline ends. Germline V gene lookup returns CDR1 SGHNT and CDR2 YYREEE (reference sequence). The length of the CDR3 is 13 residues. CDR3 sequence reads: CASSFTVQGGYTF. The CDR3 coding sequence is TGTGCCAGCAGCTTCACAGTTCAGGGGGGCTACACCTTC.

The sample holds a few counts of this clone. The chain couples TRBV10-3 to TRBJ1-1; D might be TRBD1 (6 bases). The CDR3 spans 15 residues. Deletions cut 0 bases from V and 4 bases from J, with 12 bases between. Germline CDR1 is ENHRY and CDR2 is SYGVKD. The DNA of the CDR3 is TGTGCCATCAGTGAGTCGGGGGGGCTTGTCACTGAAGCTTTCTTT. Its translation: CAISESGGLVTEAFF.

This chain links TRBV28 with TRBJ2-1; TRBD1 aligns across 10 bases. Germline CDR1 MDHEN, CDR2 SYDVKM. The CDR3 covers 17 residues. V dropped 4 bases and J dropped 1; count of bases not matched to a gene: 7. CDR3 in DNA: TGTGCCAGCAGTTCACCCCCGGGACAGGGGTCCTACAATGAGCAGTTCTTC. This translates into CASSSPPGQGSYNEQFF.

The chain couples TRBV27 to TRBJ1-1, with D possibly TRBD1 on 6 matching bases. CDR1 is MNHEY and CDR2 is SMNVEV in the germline V gene (reference sequence). The CDR3 extends over 15 amino acids. V gave up 3 bases and J gave up 0 bases, with 11 bases separating them. CDR3 coding DNA: TGTGCCAGCAGTTTGTCAGGGGCCGTGAACACTGAAGCTTTCTTT. It is translated as CASSLSGAVNTEAFF.

Only one count was recorded for this clone. The rearrangement links TRBV10-3 to TRBJ2-1, with 15 bases identical to TRBD2. This CDR3 has 16 amino acids. Germline-derived CDR1 and CDR2 are ENHRY and SYGVKD. J was trimmed by 5 bases and V by 3 bases; bases with no gene match: 2. The CDR3 loop is CAISDRTSGRDNEQFF. CDR3 sequence (DNA): TGTGCCATCAGTGACCGGACTAGCGGGAGGGACAATGAGCAGTTCTTC.

The J gene is TRBJ1-2, the V gene TRBV4-1; TRBD1 aligns across 9 bases. CDR1 and CDR2 from the germline V gene are MGHRA and YSYEKL. This CDR3 is built from 15 residues. With 1 base clipped from V and 2 bases from J, the junction kept 2 bases outside the gene matches. The CDR3 sequence: CASSQGTGVNYGYTF. In nucleotides, the CDR3 is TGCGCCAGCAGCCAAGGGACAGGGGTCAACTATGGCTACACCTTC.

The table lists this clone with a count of one. The V and J genes are TRBV27 and TRBJ2-7; possible D gene TRBD2, 5 bases. Trimming took 5 bases from V and 4 from J, leaving 9 bases between them. Germline V gene data show CDR1 as MNHEY and CDR2 as SMNVEV (reference sequence). This CDR3 is 12 amino acids long. In DNA, the CDR3 is TGTGCCAGCAGTCTAACGGGGTACGAGCAGTACTTC. This codes for CASSLTGYEQYF.

CDR3 region: CASSVVPGAGGELFF. CDR3 DNA sequence: TGTGCCAGCAGTGTAGTGCCGGGTGCCGGCGGGGAGCTGTTTTTT. V usage is TRBV2 and J usage is TRBJ2-2; D unclear. The CDR3 totals 15 residues. Trimming took off 4 bases at V and 7 bases at J, with 16 bases between the two ends. The germline V gene encodes CDR1 SNHLY and CDR2 FYNNEI. The complete variable domain, with remaining parts taken from reference TRBV2 and TRBJ2-2, reads EPEVTQTPSHQVTQMGQEVILRCVPISNHLYFYWYRQILGQKVEFLVSFYNNEISEKSEIFDDQFSVERPDGSNFTLKIRSTKLEDSAMYFCASSVVPGAGGELFFGEGSRLTVL.

V gene TRBV4-1 combines with J gene TRBJ1-1, with TRBD1 matching over 8 bases. Trimming removed 1 base from V and 5 bases from J; junction bases left unmatched: 6. Germline V gives CDR1 MGHRA, CDR2 YSYEKL. The CDR3 has 15 residues. CDR3 sequence reads: CASSQATGVRTEAFF. CDR3 nucleotides: TGCGCCAGCAGCCAAGCGACAGGGGTTCGAACTGAAGCTTTCTTT.

The V and J genes are TRBV4-1 and TRBJ2-2; 14 bases line up with TRBD2. Per the germline V gene, CDR1 is MGHRA and CDR2 is YSYEKL. Trimming cost V 7 bases and J 2 bases; bases outside gene matches: 6. The CDR3 contains 17 residues. The CDR3 spells CASNTGLAGVNTGELFF. The CDR3 DNA reads as TGCGCCAGCAATACGGGACTAGCGGGAGTCAACACCGGGGAGCTGTTTTTT.

The chain employs TRBV29-1 and TRBJ2-2, with 11 positions matching TRBD1. J gave up 1 base and V 5 bases, and 6 bases lay outside the gene matches. This CDR3 has 16 residues. Germline values: CDR1 SQVTM, CDR2 ANQGSEA. CDR3 in amino acids: CSVLGTGGWNTGELFF. The DNA for the CDR3 is TGCAGCGTTTTAGGGACAGGGGGTTGGAACACCGGGGAGCTGTTTTTT.

The chain recombines TRBV21-1 with TRBJ1-2; TRBD1 is the table's D call and was not checked against the DNA. TRBV21-1 is a known pseudogene. CDR3 length: 17 residues. The CDR3 bases are TGTGCCAGCAGCAAAGCGCTTCTCGGACAGGGAATCTATGGCTACACCTTC. This sequence encodes CASSKALLGQGIYGYTF.

The chain carries TRBV4-2 and TRBJ1-2; D is unresolved. The V and J ends lost 0 bases and 3 bases respectively, with 11 bases between them. Germline CDR1 reads LGHNA; CDR2 reads YNFKEQ. The CDR3 contains 15 residues. The CDR3, as DNA: TGTGCCAGCAGCCAAGACGGCGGATCCTACTATGGCTACACCTTC. Translation: CASSQDGGSYYGYTF.

The chain combines TRBV28 with TRBJ2-7; D remains ambiguous. V was pared by 6 bases and J by 2 bases, with 14 bases between. Germline assignment: CDR1 MDHEN and CDR2 SYDVKM. The CDR3 consists of 14 residues. The CDR3 loop is CASRSPLSPYEQYF. The DNA for the CDR3 is TGTGCCAGCAGATCACCACTTAGCCCCTACGAGCAGTACTTC.

The chain carries TRBV10-3 and TRBJ2-7; 9 bases are shared with TRBD1. The germline CDR1 and CDR2 sequences are ENHRY and SYGVKD. CDR3 length equals 11 residues. The V and J ends lost 8 bases and 4 bases, in that order; junction bases with no gene match: 0. The CDR3 reads CAIGQGYEQYF. The CDR3, as DNA: TGTGCCATCGGACAGGGGTACGAGCAGTACTTC.

The chain is built from TRBV20-1 and TRBJ1-2; D uncertain. This CDR3 region has 9 residues. Trimming cost V 7 bases and J 9 bases, with 9 bases left between them. Germline V lookup: CDR1 DFQATT, CDR2 SNEGSKA (reference sequence). The CDR3 spells CSDGLSYTF. The CDR3 region has the DNA TGCAGTGATGGCTTGAGCTACACCTTC.

The rearrangement links TRBV28 to TRBJ2-2; D is perhaps TRBD2 (6 bases). Germline V gene lookup returns CDR1 MDHEN and CDR2 SYDVKM. This CDR3 contains 15 residues. Trimming cost V 2 bases and J 7 bases, with 14 bases left between them. As DNA, the CDR3 is TGTGCCAGCAGTTTAGCGGGGTTAGCGAGCGGGGAGCTGTTTTTT. Encoded protein: CASSLAGLASGELFF.

This chain joins TRBV30 and TRBJ1-6, with a weak D call TRBD1 (5 bases). The germline gives CDR1 GTSNPN, CDR2 SVGIG (reference sequence). The V gene lost 1 base and the J gene lost 5 bases, with 6 bases spanning the gap. The CDR3 length is 13 residues. The CDR3 protein is CAWSGTNNSPLHF. DNA of the CDR3: TGTGCCTGGAGTGGGACAAATAATTCACCCCTCCACTTT.

The V call is TRBV30, the J call TRBJ1-2; D gene uncertain. Per germline, CDR1 GTSNPN and CDR2 SVGIG (reference sequence). The V and J ends lost 8 bases and 1 base respectively, with 14 bases between them. This CDR3 has 13 amino acids. CDR3 DNA: TGTGCCCTACGGAGGGTGGATAACTATGGCTACACCTTC. It is translated as CALRRVDNYGYTF.